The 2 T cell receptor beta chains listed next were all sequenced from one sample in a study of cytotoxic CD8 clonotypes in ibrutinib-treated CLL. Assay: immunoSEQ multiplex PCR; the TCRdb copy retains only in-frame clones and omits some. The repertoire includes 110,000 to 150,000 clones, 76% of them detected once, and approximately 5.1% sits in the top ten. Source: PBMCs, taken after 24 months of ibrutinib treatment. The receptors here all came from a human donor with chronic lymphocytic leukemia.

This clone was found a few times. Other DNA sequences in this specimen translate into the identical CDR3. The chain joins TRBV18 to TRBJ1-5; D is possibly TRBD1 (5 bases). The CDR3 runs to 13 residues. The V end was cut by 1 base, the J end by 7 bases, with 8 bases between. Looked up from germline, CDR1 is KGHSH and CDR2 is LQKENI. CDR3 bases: TGTGCCAGCTCACCACTCGGGGGGCAGCCCCAGCATTTT. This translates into CASSPLGGQPQHF.

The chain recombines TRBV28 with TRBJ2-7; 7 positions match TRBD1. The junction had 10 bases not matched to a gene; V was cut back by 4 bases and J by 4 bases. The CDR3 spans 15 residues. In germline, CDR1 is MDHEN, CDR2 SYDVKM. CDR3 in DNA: TGTGCCAGCAGTTCCCCCTACCTGGGACAGTACGAGCAGTACTTC. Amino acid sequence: CASSSPYLGQYEQYF.